This T cell receptor beta chain was retrieved from a study of early T cells in non-severe SARS-CoV-2 infection. Overall study: Bulk RNA from unsorted whole blood was sequenced; chains were unpaired.

The CDR3 extends over 17 amino acids. CDR1 and CDR2 from the germline V gene are SGDLS and YYNGEE. V lost 5 bases to trimming and J lost 5 bases; unmatched junction nucleotides: 13. The protocol attached unique molecular identifiers to individual cDNA molecules. TCRdb analysed the 5' RACE reads with MiXCR anew, one entry per CDR3 protein. This sample yields some 30,000 distinct CDR3 sequences, of which around 5.4% are seen a single time; about 5.2% belongs to the top ten. Concerning this clonotype itself: What it binds is unknown.

General study points: Matching with VDJdb favored anti-spike CD8 responses (missing private and CD4 specificities).

The clonotype comes from an adult who was a healthcare worker with PCR-confirmed SARS-CoV-2 infection or an uninfected control (not recorded which). This chain links TRBV9 with TRBJ2-3; 11 bases agree with TRBD2. Specimen: whole blood. For the CDR3, the DNA is TGTGCCAGCAGTACTAGCGGGGGCCCGGGTGAAGTAGATACGCAGTATTTT. Translating it yields CASSTSGGPGEVDTQYF.